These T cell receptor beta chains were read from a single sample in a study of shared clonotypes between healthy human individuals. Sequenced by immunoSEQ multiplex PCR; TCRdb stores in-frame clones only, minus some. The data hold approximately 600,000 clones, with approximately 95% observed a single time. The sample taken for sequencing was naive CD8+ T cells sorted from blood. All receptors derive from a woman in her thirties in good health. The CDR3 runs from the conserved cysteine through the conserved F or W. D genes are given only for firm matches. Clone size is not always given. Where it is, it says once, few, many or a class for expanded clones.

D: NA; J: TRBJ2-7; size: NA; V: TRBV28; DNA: TGTGCCAGCAGTCCTCACATCGAGCAGTACTTC; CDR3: CASSPHIEQYF
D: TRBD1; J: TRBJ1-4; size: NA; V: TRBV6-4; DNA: TGTGCCAGCAGTGATTCCGGGACAGGGAATGATCGTTCTACTAATGAAAAACTGTTTTTT; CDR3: CASSDSGTGNDRSTNEKLFF
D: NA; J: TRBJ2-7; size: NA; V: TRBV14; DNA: TGTGCCAGCAGCCAAGTTGGGGGCTACTACGAGCAGTACTTC; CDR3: CASSQVGGYYEQYF
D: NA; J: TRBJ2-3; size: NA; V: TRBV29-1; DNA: TGCAGCGTTGAAGACAACCGTCTATTAAGGGGGAATTCAGATACGCAGTATTTT; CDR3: CSVEDNRLLRGNSDTQYF
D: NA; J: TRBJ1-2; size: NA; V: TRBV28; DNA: TGTGCCAGCAGTCACGAACTGACACCGATATACTATGGCTACACCTTC; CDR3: CASSHELTPIYYGYTF
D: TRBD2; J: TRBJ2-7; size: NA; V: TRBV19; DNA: TGTGCCAGTAGTATTCGAGGACAGGACCTTTCTAGCGGGAGGGACTACGAGCAGTACTTC; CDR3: CASSIRGQDLSSGRDYEQYF
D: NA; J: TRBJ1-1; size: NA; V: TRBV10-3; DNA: TGTGCCATCAGTGAGTCAATACAACTTAACACTGAAGCTTTCTTT; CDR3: CAISESIQLNTEAFF
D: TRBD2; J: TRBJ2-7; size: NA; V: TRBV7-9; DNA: TGTGCCATAAGGACTAGCGGGCTCTCCTACGAGCAGTACTTC; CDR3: CAIRTSGLSYEQYF
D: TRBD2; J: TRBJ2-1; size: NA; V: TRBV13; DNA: TGTGCCAGCAGCTGGGGACTAGCGGGAGCATCCTACAATGAGCAGTTCTTC; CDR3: CASSWGLAGASYNEQFF
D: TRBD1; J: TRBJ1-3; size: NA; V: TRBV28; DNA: TGTGCCAGCAGTTTAATGACAGGGACTGGAAACACCATATATTTT; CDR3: CASSLMTGTGNTIYF
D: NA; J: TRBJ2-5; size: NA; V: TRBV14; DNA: TGTGCCAGCAGCCTAATGCTAGCTGGTCGGGAGTTACAGGAGACCCAGTACTTC; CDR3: CASSLMLAGRELQETQYF
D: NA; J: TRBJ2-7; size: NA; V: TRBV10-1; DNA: TGCGCCACCTCACCGGGTGCCTACTACGAGCAGTACTTC; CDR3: CATSPGAYYEQYF
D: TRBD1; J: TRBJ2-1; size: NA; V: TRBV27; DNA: TGTGCCAGCACCCTACAGGGGGCTCACAATGAGCAGTTCTTC; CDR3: CASTLQGAHNEQFF
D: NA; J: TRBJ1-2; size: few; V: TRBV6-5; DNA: TGTGCCAGCAGTTACAAACAGGACTATGGCTACACCTTC; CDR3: CASSYKQDYGYTF
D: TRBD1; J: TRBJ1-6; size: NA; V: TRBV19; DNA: TGTGCCAGTACACCGGGACAGGGTAATTCACCCCTCCACTTT; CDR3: CASTPGQGNSPLHF
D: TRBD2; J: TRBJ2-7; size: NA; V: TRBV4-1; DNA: TGCGCCAGCAGCCATAGGGTCGGCGGGACTAACTCCTACGAGCAGTACTTC; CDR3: CASSHRVGGTNSYEQYF
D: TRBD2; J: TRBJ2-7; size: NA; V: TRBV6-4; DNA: TGTGCCAGCAGTCCTCCGATTAGCGGGGACCACTACGAGCAGTACTTC; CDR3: CASSPPISGDHYEQYF
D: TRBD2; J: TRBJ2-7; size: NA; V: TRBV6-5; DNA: TGTGCCAGCAGTTCCTCGTTGGAACTAGCGGGATTCGAGCAGTACTTC; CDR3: CASSSSLELAGFEQYF
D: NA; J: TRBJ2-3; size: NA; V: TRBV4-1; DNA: TGCGCCAGCAGCCCCTCCGCGCGGCCGGGGGATACGCAGTATTTT; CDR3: CASSPSARPGDTQYF
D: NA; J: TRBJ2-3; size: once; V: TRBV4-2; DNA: TGTGCCAGCAGCCAAGACATGGGGGCGGGGACAGATACGCAGTATTTT; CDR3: CASSQDMGAGTDTQYF
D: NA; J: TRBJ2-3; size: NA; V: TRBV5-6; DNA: TGTGCCAGCAGCCCCCCCCGCCGGGAGATTTCCACAGATACGCAGTATTTT; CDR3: CASSPPRREISTDTQYF
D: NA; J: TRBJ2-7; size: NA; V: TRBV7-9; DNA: TGTGCCAGCAGCTCCCGGGCCTACGAGCAGTACTTC; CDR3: CASSSRAYEQYF
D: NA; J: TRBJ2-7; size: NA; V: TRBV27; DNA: TGTGCCAGCAGTTCCGGGGCTTTCTACGAGCAGTACTTC; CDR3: CASSSGAFYEQYF
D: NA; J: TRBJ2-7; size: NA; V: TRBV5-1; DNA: TGCGCCAGCAGCTTGCAACAGACAGGGAGGAGAGAGCAGTACTTC; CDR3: CASSLQQTGRREQYF
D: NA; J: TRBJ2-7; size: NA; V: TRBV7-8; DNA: TGTGCCAGCTCCGGGGCGTTGTACGAGCAGTACTTC; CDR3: CASSGALYEQYF
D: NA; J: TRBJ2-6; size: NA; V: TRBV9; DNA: TGTGCCAGCAGCTCGAGTGGGGCCAACGTCCTGACTTTC; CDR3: CASSSSGANVLTF
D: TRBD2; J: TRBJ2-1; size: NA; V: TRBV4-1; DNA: TGCGCCAGTACTGTAGCGGGAGGACTGGATGAGCAGTTCTTC; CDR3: CASTVAGGLDEQFF
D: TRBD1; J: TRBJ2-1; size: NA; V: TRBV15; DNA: TGTGCCACCAGCAGAGTCCGACAGGGGTCCTACAATGAGCAGTTCTTC; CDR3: CATSRVRQGSYNEQFF
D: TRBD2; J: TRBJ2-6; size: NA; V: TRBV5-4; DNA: TGTGCCAGCGTAGCGGGAGGCTCCTCTGGGGCCAACGTCCTGACTTTC; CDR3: CASVAGGSSGANVLTF